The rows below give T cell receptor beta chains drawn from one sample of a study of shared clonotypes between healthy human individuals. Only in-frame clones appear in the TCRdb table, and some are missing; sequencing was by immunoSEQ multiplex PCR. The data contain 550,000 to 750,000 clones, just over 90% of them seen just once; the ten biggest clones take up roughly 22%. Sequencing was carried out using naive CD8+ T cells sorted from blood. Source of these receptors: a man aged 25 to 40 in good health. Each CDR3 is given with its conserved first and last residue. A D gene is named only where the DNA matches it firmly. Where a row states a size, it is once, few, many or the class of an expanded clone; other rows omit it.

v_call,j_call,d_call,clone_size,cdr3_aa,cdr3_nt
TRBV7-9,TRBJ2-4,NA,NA,CASSLTVAKNIQYF,TGTGCCAGCAGCTTAACAGTAGCCAAAAACATTCAGTACTTC
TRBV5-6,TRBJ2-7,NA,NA,CASSLERLWDYEQYF,TGTGCCAGCAGCTTGGAGCGACTTTGGGACTACGAGCAGTACTTC
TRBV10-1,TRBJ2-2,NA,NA,CASSGLRGPNTGELFF,TGCGCCAGCAGTGGCCTAAGAGGGCCTAACACCGGGGAGCTGTTTTTT
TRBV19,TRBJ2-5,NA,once,CASSIASSGTQYF,TGTGCCAGTAGTATCGCTTCCTCAGGGACCCAGTACTTC
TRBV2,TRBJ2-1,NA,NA,CASREGRIYNEQFF,TGTGCCAGCAGGGAGGGCCGGATCTACAATGAGCAGTTCTTC
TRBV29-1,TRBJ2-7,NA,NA,CSVEEGKQYF,TGCAGCGTTGAGGAGGGAAAGCAGTACTTC
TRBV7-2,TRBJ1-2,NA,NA,CASSFVRTGKNYGYTF,TGTGCCAGCAGCTTCGTGCGCACAGGGAAAAACTATGGCTACACCTTC
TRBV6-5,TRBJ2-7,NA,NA,CASSREPPSYEQYF,TGTGCCAGCAGCCGCGAGCCCCCTTCCTACGAGCAGTACTTC
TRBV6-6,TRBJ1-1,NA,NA,CASSYLYLAFF,TGTGCCAGCAGTTATCTCTATCTCGCTTTCTTT
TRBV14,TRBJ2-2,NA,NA,CASSPEGVVTGELFF,TGTGCCAGCAGCCCCGAGGGGGTTGTCACCGGGGAGCTGTTTTTT
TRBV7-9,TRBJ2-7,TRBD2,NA,CASSLPAGTSGYEQYF,TGTGCCAGCAGCTTACCCGCCGGGACTAGCGGCTACGAGCAGTACTTC
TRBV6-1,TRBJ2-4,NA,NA,CASSEPVGGPDIQYF,TGTGCCAGCAGTGAACCCGTGGGGGGGCCAGACATTCAGTACTTC
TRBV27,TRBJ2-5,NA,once,CASRLGETQYF,TGTGCCAGCAGACTGGGGGAGACCCAGTACTTC
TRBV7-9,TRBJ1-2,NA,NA,CASSETKSGARSYGYTF,TGTGCCAGCAGCGAAACAAAGTCTGGGGCCCGGAGCTATGGCTACACCTTC
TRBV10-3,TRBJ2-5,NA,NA,CAISPEGETQYF,TGTGCCATCAGCCCAGAGGGGGAGACCCAGTACTTC
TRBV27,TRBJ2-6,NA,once,CASSPKGFPDSGANVLTF,TGTGCCAGCAGTCCAAAGGGGTTTCCGGACTCTGGGGCCAACGTCCTGACTTTC
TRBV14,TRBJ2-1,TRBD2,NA,CASSQDPGTSGSGWSNEQFF,TGTGCCAGCAGCCAAGACCCCGGGACTAGCGGGAGTGGTTGGAGCAATGAGCAGTTCTTC
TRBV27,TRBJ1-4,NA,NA,CASSLGGKGKLFF,TGTGCCAGCAGTTTGGGGGGGAAGGGAAAACTGTTTTTT
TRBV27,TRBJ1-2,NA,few,CASSPQANYGYTF,TGTGCCAGCAGTCCCCAGGCGAACTATGGCTACACCTTC
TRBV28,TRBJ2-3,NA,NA,CASSLGVVATDTQYF,TGTGCCAGCAGTTTAGGCGTGGTAGCAACAGATACGCAGTATTTT
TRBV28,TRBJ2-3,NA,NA,CASSLRGELVDTQYF,TGTGCCAGCAGTCTCAGGGGGGAATTGGTAGATACGCAGTATTTT
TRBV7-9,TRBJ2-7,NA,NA,CASSPQNAVPYEQYF,TGTGCCAGCAGCCCCCAGAACGCGGTTCCCTACGAGCAGTACTTC
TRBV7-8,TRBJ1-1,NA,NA,CASSLRKMNTEAFF,TGTGCCAGCAGCTTAAGGAAAATGAACACTGAAGCTTTCTTT
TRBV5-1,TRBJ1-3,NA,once,CASSLTVSGNTIYF,TGCGCCAGCAGCCTCACCGTCTCTGGAAACACCATATATTTT
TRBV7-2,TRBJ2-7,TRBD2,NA,CASSLRGWELAAYEQYF,TGTGCCAGCAGCCTTAGGGGATGGGAACTAGCGGCCTACGAGCAGTACTTC
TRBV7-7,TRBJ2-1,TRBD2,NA,CASSADGGTSMYEQFF,TGTGCCAGCAGTGCAGATGGCGGGACTAGTATGTATGAGCAGTTCTTC
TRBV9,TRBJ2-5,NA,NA,CASSSGVETQYF,TGTGCCAGCAGCTCCGGGGTAGAGACCCAGTACTTC
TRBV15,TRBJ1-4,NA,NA,CATSREFQEGLFF,TGTGCCACCAGCAGGGAATTCCAAGAAGGACTGTTTTTT
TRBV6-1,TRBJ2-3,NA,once,CASSVTAGGARADTQYF,TGTGCCAGCAGTGTTACCGCAGGGGGGGCTCGGGCAGATACGCAGTATTTT
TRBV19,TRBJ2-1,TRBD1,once,CASSIGTGNEQFF,TGTGCCAGTAGTATTGGGACAGGCAATGAGCAGTTCTTC
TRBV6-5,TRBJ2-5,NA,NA,CASSYSTGLQETQYF,TGTGCCAGCAGTTACTCGACGGGACTCCAAGAGACCCAGTACTTC
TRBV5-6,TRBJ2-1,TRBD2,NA,CASSFRGTSGINEQFF,TGTGCCAGCAGCTTCCGCGGGACTAGCGGGATTAATGAGCAGTTCTTC
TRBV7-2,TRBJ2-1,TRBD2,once,CASSHSGRIGNEQFF,TGTGCCAGCAGCCATAGCGGGAGAATCGGCAATGAGCAGTTCTTC
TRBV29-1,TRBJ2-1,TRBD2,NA,CSVEDPLLSGRDNEQFF,TGCAGCGTTGAAGATCCCCTCCTTAGCGGGAGGGACAATGAGCAGTTCTTC
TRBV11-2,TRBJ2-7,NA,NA,CASSSLPGGTSYEQYF,TGTGCCAGCAGCTCCCTCCCGGGCGGGACCTCCTACGAGCAGTACTTC
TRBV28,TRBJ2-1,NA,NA,CASSSGRGYSYNEQFF,TGTGCCAGCAGTTCGGGGAGAGGCTACTCCTACAATGAGCAGTTCTTC
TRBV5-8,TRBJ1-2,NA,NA,CASSLGPREPYYGYTF,TGTGCCAGCAGCTTGGGACCTAGGGAACCCTACTATGGCTACACCTTC
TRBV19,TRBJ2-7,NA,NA,CASSIEPVGFYEQYF,TGTGCCAGTAGTATAGAACCGGTGGGGTTCTACGAGCAGTACTTC
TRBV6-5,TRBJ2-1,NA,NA,CASSGFSYNEQFF,TGTGCCAGTAGCGGTTTTTCCTACAATGAGCAGTTCTTC
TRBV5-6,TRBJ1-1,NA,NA,CASSFPGENTEAFF,TGTGCCAGCAGCTTCCCAGGGGAGAACACTGAAGCTTTCTTT
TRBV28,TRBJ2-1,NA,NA,CAASAGNEQFF,TGTGCCGCTTCGGCGGGGAATGAGCAGTTCTTC
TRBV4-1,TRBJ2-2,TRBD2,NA,CASSQELAANTGELFF,TGCGCCAGCAGCCAAGAACTAGCGGCGAACACCGGGGAGCTGTTTTTT
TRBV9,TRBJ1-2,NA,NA,CASSPLDGYTF,TGTGCCAGCAGCCCTTTAGATGGCTACACCTTC
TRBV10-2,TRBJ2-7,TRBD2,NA,CASSEVVAGPLEQYF,TGCGCCAGCAGTGAGGTGGTAGCGGGACCTCTTGAGCAGTACTTC
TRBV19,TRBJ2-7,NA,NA,CASSDSHYLDEQYF,TGTGCCAGTAGTGACAGCCACTACCTGGACGAGCAGTACTTC
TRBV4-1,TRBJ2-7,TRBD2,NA,CASSQDRAGAPYEQYF,TGCGCCAGCAGCCAAGATCGGGCGGGAGCGCCGTACGAGCAGTACTTC
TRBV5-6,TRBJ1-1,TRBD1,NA,CASSWGGRTGNTEAFF,TGTGCCAGCAGCTGGGGAGGGAGGACAGGGAACACTGAAGCTTTCTTT
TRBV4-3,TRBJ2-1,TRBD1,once,CASSQGFSGGSNEQFF,TGCGCCAGCAGCCAAGGCTTTTCAGGGGGCTCCAATGAGCAGTTCTTC
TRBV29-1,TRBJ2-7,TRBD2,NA,CSVFLAEGPYEQYF,TGCAGCGTATTCCTAGCGGAAGGCCCGTACGAGCAGTACTTC
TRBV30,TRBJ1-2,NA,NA,CAWRTHLDYGYTF,TGTGCCTGGAGAACCCATTTGGACTATGGCTACACCTTC
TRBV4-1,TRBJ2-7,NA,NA,CASSQDLKGLTYEQYF,TGCGCCAGCAGCCAAGATCTAAAGGGACTTACCTACGAGCAGTACTTC
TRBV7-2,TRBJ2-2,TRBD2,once,CASSDTHIAGTGELFF,TGTGCCAGCAGCGATACCCACATAGCGGGCACCGGGGAGCTGTTTTTT
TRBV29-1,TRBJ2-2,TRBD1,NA,CSVRDRGQQGELFF,TGCAGCGTCCGGGACAGGGGGCAACAAGGGGAGCTGTTTTTT
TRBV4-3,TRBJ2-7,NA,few,CASSQGLEQYF,TGCGCCAGCAGCCAAGGTCTCGAGCAGTACTTC
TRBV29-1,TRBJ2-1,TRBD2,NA,CSVGLVNYNEQFF,TGCAGCGTAGGACTAGTAAACTACAATGAGCAGTTCTTC